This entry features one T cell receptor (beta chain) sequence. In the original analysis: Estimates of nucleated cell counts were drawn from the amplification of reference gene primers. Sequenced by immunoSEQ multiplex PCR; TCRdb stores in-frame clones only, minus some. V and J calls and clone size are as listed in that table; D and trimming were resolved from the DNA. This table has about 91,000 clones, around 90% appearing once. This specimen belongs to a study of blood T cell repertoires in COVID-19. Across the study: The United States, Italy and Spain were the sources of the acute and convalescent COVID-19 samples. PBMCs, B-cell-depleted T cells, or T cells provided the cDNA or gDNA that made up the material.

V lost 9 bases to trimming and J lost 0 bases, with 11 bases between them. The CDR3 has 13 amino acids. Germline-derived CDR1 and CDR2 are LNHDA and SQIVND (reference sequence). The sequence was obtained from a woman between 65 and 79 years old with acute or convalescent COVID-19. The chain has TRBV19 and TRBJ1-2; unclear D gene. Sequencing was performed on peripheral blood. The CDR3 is CASETKSNYGYTF. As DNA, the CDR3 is TGTGCCAGCGAAACTAAATCTAACTATGGCTACACCTTC.